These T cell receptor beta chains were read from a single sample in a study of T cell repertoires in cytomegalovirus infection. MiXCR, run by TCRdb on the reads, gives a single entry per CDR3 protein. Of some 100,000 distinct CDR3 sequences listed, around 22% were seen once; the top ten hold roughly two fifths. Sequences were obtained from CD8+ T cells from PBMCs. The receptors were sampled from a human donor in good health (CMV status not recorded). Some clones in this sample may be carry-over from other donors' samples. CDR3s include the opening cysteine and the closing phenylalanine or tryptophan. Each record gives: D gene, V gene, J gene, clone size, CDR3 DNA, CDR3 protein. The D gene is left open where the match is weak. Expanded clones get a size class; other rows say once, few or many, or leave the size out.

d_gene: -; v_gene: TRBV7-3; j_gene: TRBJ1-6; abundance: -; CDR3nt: TGTGCCAGCAGCTTAACGTCGGGGAGACCCCTCCACTTT; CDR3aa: CASSLTSGRPLHF
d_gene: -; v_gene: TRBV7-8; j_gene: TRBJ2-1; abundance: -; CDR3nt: TGTGCCAGCAGCCACAGGGACCTCTCCTACAATGAGCAGTTCTTC; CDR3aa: CASSHRDLSYNEQFF
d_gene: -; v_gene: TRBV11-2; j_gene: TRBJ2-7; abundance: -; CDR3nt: TGTGCCAGCAGCTCAGAGGGTTGGGGGAGCTCCTACGAGCAGTACTTC; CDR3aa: CASSSEGWGSSYEQYF
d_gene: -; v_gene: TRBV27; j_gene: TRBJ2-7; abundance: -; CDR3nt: TGTGCCAGCAGTTTATACCCCAATCAGCAGTACTTC; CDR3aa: CASSLYPNQQYF
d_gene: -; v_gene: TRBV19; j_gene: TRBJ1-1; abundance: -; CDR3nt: TGTGCCAGTAGTGTGGGCGGTCTGTGGAACACTGAAGCTTTCTTT; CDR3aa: CASSVGGLWNTEAFF
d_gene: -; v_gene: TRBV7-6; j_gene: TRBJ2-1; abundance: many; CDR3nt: TGTGCCAGCAGCCCGATTCTAGTATGGGACGACTCCTACAATGAGCAGTTCTTC; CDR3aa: CASSPILVWDDSYNEQFF
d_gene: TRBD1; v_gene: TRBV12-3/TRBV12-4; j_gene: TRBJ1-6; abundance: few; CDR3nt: TGTGCCAGCAGTTTACCCGGGACAGGGGGTTCACCCCTCCACTTT; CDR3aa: CASSLPGTGGSPLHF
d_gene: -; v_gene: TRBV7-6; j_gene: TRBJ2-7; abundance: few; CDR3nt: TGTGCCAGCAGCAAAAGCGGACCTTCCTACGAGCAGTACTTC; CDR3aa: CASSKSGPSYEQYF
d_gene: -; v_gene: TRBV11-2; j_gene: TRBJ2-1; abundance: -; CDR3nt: TGTGCCAGCAGCTTAGATCTGGCTAGTAGTAATGAGCAGTTCTTC; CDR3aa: CASSLDLASSNEQFF
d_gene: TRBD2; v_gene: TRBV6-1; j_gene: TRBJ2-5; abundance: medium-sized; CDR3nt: TGTGCCAGCAGTGAATTAGCTAGCGGGGGCCTAACTCGGGAGACCCAGTACTTC; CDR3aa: CASSELASGGLTRETQYF
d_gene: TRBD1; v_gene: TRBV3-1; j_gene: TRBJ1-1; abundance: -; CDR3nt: TGTGCCAGCAGCCCAGACACAGGGGGAGGATTTGAAGCTTTCTTT; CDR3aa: CASSPDTGGGFEAFF
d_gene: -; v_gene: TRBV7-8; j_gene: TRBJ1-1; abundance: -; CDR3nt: TGTGCCAGCAGCTCAATCAGTGGGCTGAACACTGAAGCTTTCTTT; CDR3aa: CASSSISGLNTEAFF
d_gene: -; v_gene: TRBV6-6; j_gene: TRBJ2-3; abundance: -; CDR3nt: TGTGCCAGCAGCCCTCTAATAGGAGATACGCAGTATTTT; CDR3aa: CASSPLIGDTQYF
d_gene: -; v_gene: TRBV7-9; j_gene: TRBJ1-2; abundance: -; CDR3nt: TGTGCCAGCAGCTTAGATGGGAGGGGCGAAAACTATGGCTACACCTTC; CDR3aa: CASSLDGRGENYGYTF
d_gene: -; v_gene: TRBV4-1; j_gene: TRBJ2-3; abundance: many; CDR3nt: TGCGCCAGCAGCCAAGAGGATTCTAGCACAGATACGCAGTATTTT; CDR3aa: CASSQEDSSTDTQYF
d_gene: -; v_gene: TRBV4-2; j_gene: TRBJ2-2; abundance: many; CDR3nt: TGTGCCAGCAGCCAAGAAGCTCGTCATAACACCGGGGAGCTGTTTTTT; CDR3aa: CASSQEARHNTGELFF
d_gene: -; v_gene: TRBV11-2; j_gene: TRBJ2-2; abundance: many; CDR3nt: TGTGCCAGCAGCCCCCTTCCCAACACCGGGGAGCTGTTTTTT; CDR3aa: CASSPLPNTGELFF
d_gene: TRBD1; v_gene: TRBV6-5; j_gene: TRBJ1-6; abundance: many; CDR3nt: TGTGCCAGCAGTTACCGAGGGACAGGGGGGAATTCACCCCTCCACTTT; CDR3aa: CASSYRGTGGNSPLHF
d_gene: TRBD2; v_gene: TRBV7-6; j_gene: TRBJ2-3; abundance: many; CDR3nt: TGTGCCAGCAGCTCCACCGCGGGGGGGTACACAGATACGCAGTATTTT; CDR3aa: CASSSTAGGYTDTQYF
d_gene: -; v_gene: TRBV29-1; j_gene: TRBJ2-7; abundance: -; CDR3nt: TGCAGCGTTGCCGTGCTAGGGTACGAGCAGTACTTC; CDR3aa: CSVAVLGYEQYF
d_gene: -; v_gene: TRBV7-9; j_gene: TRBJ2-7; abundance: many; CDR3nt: TGTGCCAGCAGCTCAGCGGACCACCAATACGAGCAGTACTTC; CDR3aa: CASSSADHQYEQYF
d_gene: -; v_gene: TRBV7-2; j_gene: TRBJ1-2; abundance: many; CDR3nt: TGTGCCAGCAGCTCCCTGAGGTTTGGGGGTGGCTACACCTTC; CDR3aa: CASSSLRFGGGYTF
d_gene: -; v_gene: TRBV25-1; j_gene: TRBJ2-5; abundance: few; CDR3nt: TGTGCCAGCAGCGCCCGGGAGACCCAGTACTTC; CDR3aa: CASSARETQYF
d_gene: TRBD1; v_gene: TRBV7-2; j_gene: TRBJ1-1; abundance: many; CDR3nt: TGTGCCAGCAGCGCCACAGGGGGCACAGAGGCTTTCTTT; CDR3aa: CASSATGGTEAFF
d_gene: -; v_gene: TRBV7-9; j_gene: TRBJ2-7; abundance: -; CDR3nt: TGTGCCAGCAGACACCGGGACACCTACGAGCAGTACTTC; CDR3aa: CASRHRDTYEQYF
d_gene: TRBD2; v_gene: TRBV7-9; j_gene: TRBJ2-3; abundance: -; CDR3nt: TGTGCCAGCAGCCTGGGACTAGCGGGAGGGCCAGATACGCAGTATTTT; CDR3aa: CASSLGLAGGPDTQYF
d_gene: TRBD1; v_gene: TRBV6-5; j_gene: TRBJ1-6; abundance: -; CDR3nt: TGTGCCAGCAGTTACTCCTTCGGACAGGGTGCCTATAATTCACCCCTCCACTTT; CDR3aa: CASSYSFGQGAYNSPLHF
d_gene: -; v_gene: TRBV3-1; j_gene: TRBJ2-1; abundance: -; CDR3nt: TGTGCCAGCAGCCTCGGACCGGGCTCCTACAATGAGCAGTTCTTC; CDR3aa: CASSLGPGSYNEQFF
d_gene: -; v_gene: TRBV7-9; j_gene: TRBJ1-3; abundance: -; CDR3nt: TGTGCCAGCGCGAGGAGTTCTGGAAACACCATATATTTT; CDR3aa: CASARSSGNTIYF
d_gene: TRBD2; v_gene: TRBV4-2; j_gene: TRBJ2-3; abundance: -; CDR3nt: TGTGCCAGCAGCCAAGACTATGGGCCTGGGTTAGCGGGGCGCACAGATACGCAGTATTTT; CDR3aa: CASSQDYGPGLAGRTDTQYF
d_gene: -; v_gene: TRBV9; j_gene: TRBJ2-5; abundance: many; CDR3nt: TGTGCCAGCAGCGTAGGAGGGGGAGAAATTGAGACCCAGTACTTC; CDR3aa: CASSVGGGEIETQYF
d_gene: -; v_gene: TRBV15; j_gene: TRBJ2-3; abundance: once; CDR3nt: TGTGCCACCAGCAGAGTTGGGTCAGATACGCAGTATTTT; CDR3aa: CATSRVGSDTQYF
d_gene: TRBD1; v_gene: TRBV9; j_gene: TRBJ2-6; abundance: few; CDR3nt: TGTGCCAGCAGCGTAGCTGGAGGGACAGGGGTGTCCAACGTCCTGACTTTC; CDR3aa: CASSVAGGTGVSNVLTF
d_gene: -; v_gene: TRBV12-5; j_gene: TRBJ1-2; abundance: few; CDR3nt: TGTGCTAGTGGCCCTCCGGAACTACCCTATGGCTACACCTTC; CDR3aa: CASGPPELPYGYTF
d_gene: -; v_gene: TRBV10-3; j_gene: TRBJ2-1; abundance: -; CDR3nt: TGTGCCATCACGGCGGGCCAATACAATGAGCAGTTCTTC; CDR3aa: CAITAGQYNEQFF
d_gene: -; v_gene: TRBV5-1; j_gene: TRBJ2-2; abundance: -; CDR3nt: TGCGCCAGCAGCTTGGAGGGACATCCCGGGGAGCTGTTTTTT; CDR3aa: CASSLEGHPGELFF
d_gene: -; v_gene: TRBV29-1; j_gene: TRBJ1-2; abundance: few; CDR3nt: TGCAGCGCCGAGGGGGACTATGGCTACACCTTC; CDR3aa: CSAEGDYGYTF
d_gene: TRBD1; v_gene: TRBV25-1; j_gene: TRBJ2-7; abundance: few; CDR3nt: TGTGCCAGCACCGAGGGACAGGGGGCCTTCTACGAGCAGTACTTC; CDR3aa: CASTEGQGAFYEQYF
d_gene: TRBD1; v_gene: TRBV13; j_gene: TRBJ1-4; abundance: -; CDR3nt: TGTGCCAGCAGCTTAAATAGACAGGGGGACGAAAAACTGTTTTTT; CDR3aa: CASSLNRQGDEKLFF
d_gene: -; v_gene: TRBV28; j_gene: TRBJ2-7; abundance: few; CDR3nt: TGTGCCAGCAGTGCCGACCGGGCCGCAAAATACGAGCAGTACTTC; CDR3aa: CASSADRAAKYEQYF
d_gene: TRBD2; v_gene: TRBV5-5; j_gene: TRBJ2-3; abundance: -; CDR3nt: TGTGTCAGCAGCTCGGGGGGGGTGGAGGATACGCAGTATTTT; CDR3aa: CVSSSGGVEDTQYF
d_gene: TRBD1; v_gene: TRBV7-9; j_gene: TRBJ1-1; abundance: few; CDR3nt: TGTGCCAGCAGCTTACAGACAGGGGAGATCACTGAAGCTTTCTTT; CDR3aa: CASSLQTGEITEAFF
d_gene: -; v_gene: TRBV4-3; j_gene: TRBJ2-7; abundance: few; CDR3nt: TGCGCCAGCAGCCAAGAGGAGGGGACCTACGAGCAGTACTTC; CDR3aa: CASSQEEGTYEQYF
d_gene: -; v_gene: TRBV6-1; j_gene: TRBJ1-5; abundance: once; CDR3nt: TGTGCCAGCAGTGAAGCGGGGGCCAGGCTTCGTCAGCCCCAGCATTTT; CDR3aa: CASSEAGARLRQPQHF
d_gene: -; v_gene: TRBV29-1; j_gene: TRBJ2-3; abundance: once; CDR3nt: TGCAGCGTTGAGGGCAAGACAGATACGCAGTATTTT; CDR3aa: CSVEGKTDTQYF
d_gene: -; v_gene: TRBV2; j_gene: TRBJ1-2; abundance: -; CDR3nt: TGTGCCAGCAGTGAAGTGAAGGGGGGCTACACCTTC; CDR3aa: CASSEVKGGYTF